This T cell receptor beta chain was observed in a study of T cell clusters in autoimmune cytopenias. Study-wide results and caveats: Functional roles of the in silico T cell clusters still await experimental validation. Primary autoimmune cytopenia patients appeared to lack physiological T cell clusters present in healthy donors.

Germline V CDR1 and CDR2: SGHDT, YYEEEE. This CDR3 has 14 residues. By frequency, this clonotype is medium-sized. What it recognizes is unknown. Multiplex touch-down PCR amplified TRB using TRB-A and TRB-B pools in one tube. TCRdb re-called the multiplex PCR reads; one entry per CDR3 protein, DNA not given. Its listing shows 8,800 or so distinct CDR3 sequences. Tens of thousands of genome equivalents of blood DNA were amplified for TRB. Sequenced sample: peripheral blood. This clonotype was obtained from a human donor with an autoimmune cytopenia or autoimmune hepatitis (not recorded which). The J gene is TRBJ2-3, the V gene TRBV5-6; TCRdb gives TRBD1 as the D gene, but with no DNA this cannot be confirmed. Here the CDR3 reads CASSLDSPAGTQYF.